This TCR beta chain originates from a study of post-analysis software for immune sequencing data. Sequencing libraries made from TCR beta cDNA carried unique molecular identifiers. Out of roughly 0.85 to 11 million T cells, 450,000 to 600,000 cDNA molecules were generated. TCRdb recomputed calls from the PCR reads with MiXCR, one row per CDR3 protein. The sample has more than 500,000 distinct CDR3 sequences; 34% are singletons. In the case of this clonotype: Its antigen is as yet unknown.

Findings of the study overall: Strong co-clustering by F measure was evident for samples that had been prepared in the same batch. Patients showed TRBV5-6, TRBV5-1 and TRBV20-1 among several TRBV segments more frequent than in controls.

The CDR3 consists of 15 residues. Germline CDR1 SGHRS, CDR2 YFSETQ. The J segment lost 1 base and the V segment lost 4 bases, leaving 7 bases of the junction unmatched. V is TRBV5-1 and J is TRBJ1-1; 7 nucleotides match TRBD1. The sequenced sample was blood. The receptor's source is a girl aged 2-17 years with multiple sclerosis. In DNA form, the CDR3 reads TGCGCCAGCAGCCGGGACAGTCCTCAGAACACTGAAGCTTTCTTT. Protein product: CASSRDSPQNTEAFF.